A single T cell receptor (beta chain) is shown here with its context. Trimming removed 0 bases at V and 2 bases at J, with 11 bases between. CDR1 is MGHRA and CDR2 is YSYEKL in the germline V gene. This CDR3 region has 15 residues. The data were taken from a study of blood T cell repertoires in COVID-19. Study details: Acute and convalescent COVID-19 samples came from the United States, Italy and Spain. Sources were T cells, B-cell-depleted T cells, or PBMCs; the material itself was cDNA or gDNA.

Patients from Seattle were sampled longitudinally, starting during active infection. Assay used: immunoSEQ multiplex PCR; TCRdb lists only in-frame clones, some missing. The table shows 150,000 to 200,000 clones, with about 83% occurring only once. The chain is built from TRBV4-1 and TRBJ2-7, with D possibly TRBD2 on 6 matching bases. The TCR was taken from a woman aged 70-85 years with COVID-19, enrolled during active disease. Sequencing input: peripheral blood. CDR3: CASSQDRGTPYEQYF. The DNA of the CDR3 is TGCGCCAGCAGCCAAGATCGCGGGACCCCCTACGAGCAGTACTTC.